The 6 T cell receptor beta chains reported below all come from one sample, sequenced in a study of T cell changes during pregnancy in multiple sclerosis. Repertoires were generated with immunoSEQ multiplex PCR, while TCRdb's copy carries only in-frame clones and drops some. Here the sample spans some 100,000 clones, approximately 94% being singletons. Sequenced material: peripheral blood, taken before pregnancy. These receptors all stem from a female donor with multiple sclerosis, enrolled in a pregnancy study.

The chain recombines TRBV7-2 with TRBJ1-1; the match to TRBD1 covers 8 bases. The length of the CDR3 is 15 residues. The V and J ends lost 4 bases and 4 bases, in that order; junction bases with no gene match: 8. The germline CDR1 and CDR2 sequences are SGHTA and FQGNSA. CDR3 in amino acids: CASSWSGQGGTEAFF. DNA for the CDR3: TGTGCCAGCAGCTGGTCCGGACAGGGTGGCACTGAAGCTTTCTTT.

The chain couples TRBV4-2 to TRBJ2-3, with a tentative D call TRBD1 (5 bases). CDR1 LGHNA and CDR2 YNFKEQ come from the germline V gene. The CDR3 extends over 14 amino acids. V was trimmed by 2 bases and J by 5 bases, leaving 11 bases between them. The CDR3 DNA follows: TGTGCCAGCAGCCAAAACCAGGACAAAGATACGCAGTATTTT. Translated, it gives CASSQNQDKDTQYF.

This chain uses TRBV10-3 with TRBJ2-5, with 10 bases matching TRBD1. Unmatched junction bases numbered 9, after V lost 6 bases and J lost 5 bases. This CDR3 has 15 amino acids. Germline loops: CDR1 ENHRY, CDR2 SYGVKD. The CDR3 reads CAIRGGQGSGETQYF. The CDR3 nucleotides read TGTGCCATCAGGGGGGGACAGGGGTCAGGGGAGACCCAGTACTTC.

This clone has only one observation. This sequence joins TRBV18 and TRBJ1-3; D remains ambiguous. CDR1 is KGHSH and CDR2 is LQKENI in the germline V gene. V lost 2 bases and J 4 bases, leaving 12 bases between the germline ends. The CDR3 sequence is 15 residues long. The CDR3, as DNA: TGTGCCAGCTCACCAATTAACAGAGAGGGAAACACCATATATTTT. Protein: CASSPINREGNTIYF.

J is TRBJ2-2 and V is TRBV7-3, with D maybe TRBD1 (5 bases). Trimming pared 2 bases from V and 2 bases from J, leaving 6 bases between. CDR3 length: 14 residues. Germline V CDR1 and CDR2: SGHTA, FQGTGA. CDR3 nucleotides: TGTGCCAGCAGCTTACAGGGAAACACCGGGGAGCTGTTTTTT. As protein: CASSLQGNTGELFF.

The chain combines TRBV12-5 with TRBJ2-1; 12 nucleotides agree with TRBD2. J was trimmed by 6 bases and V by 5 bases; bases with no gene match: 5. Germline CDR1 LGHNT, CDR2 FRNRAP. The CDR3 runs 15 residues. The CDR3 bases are TGTGCTAGTGGTATGGGACTAGCGGGTGTCAATGAGCAGTTCTTC. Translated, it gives CASGMGLAGVNEQFF.